The clone carrying this T cell receptor (beta chain) was detected many times. 5'RACE employing 10-nucleotide random UMIs yielded the cDNA. MiXCR was run by TCRdb on the 5' RACE reads, yielding one entry per CDR3 protein. The table has 30,000 to 45,000 distinct CDR3 sequences, roughly 10% seen once. This specimen comes from a study of neurological immune-mediated disorders. The CDR3 has 14 amino acids. Between the trimmed V and J ends, which lost 6 bases and 6 bases, there was a span of 19 bases. The germline V gene encodes CDR1 DFQATT and CDR2 SNEGSKA (reference sequence). The sorted libraries drew on 950,000 to 1,000,000 T cells that were CD4+ or CD8+.

This chain links TRBV20-1 with TRBJ2-3; D is perhaps TRBD2 (6 bases). The sequencing input was CD4+ T cells from blood. The sequence was obtained from a woman aged 25 to 45 with HTLV-1-associated myelopathy (HAM/TSP). The CDR3 region has the DNA TGCAGTGCCCTTAGAAACGGGGGTTGGGATACGCAGTATTTT. Its translation: CSALRNGGWDTQYF.